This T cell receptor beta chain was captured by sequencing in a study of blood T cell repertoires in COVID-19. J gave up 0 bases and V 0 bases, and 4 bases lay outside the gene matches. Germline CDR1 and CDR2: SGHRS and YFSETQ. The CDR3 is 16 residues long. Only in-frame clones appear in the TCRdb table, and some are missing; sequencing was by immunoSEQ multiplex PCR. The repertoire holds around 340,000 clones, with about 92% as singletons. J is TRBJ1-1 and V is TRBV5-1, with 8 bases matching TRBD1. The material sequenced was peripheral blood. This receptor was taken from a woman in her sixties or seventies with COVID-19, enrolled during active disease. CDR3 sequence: CASSLVPGGMNTEAFF. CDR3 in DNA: TGCGCCAGCAGCTTGGTGCCAGGGGGCATGAACACTGAAGCTTTCTTT.